These T cell receptor beta chains were read from a single sample in a study. Some clones are missing from TCRdb's copy, which holds only in-frame ones; the method was immunoSEQ multiplex PCR. The sample has 60,000 to 75,000 clones; approximately 92% are singletons. The specimen was PBMCs. All receptors derive from a man aged 35 to 55 with rheumatoid arthritis. CDR3s include the opening cysteine and the closing phenylalanine or tryptophan. The order of the fields is clone size, V gene, J gene, CDR3 protein. Only some rows state a clone size, as once, few, many or a class for expanded clones.

.	TRBV11-1	TRBJ2-5	CASSQGRGGGQETQYF
once	TRBV13	TRBJ2-7	CASSLQGARIHEQYF
.	TRBV27	TRBJ2-7	CASSLSRVAGEQYF
.	TRBV6-5	TRBJ1-2	CASRSQGAGGYTF
.	TRBV10-3	TRBJ1-3	CAISEAAGYSGNTIYF
.	TRBV19	TRBJ2-2	CASSGQGNTGELFF
.	TRBV29-1	TRBJ2-5	CSVETVLAGLQETQYF
.	TRBV3-1/TRBV3-2	TRBJ1-4	CASRGQVGNEKLFF
.	TRBV9	TRBJ1-2	CASSVGTVSNYGYTF
.	TRBV11-2	TRBJ2-3	CASSLVGTSTDTQYF
.	TRBV6-5	TRBJ2-3	CASSYPPGQGTDTQYF
.	TRBV18	TRBJ2-3	CASSPNQEGTDTQYF
.	TRBV5-5	TRBJ2-2	CASSFRAENTGELFF
.	TRBV7-2	TRBJ1-6	CASSLVGGTYNSPLHF
.	TRBV7-9	TRBJ1-1	CASSLNQQGAEAFF
.	TRBV5-1	TRBJ2-3	CATKGLAGSTDTQYF
.	TRBV28	TRBJ1-5	CASSLPYRANQPQHF
.	TRBV29-1	TRBJ2-6	CSAEGRNSGANVLTF
.	TRBV19	TRBJ1-5	CASSIEGRGHQPQHF
.	TRBV15	TRBJ2-3	CATSTSGTGGHTDTQYF
.	TRBV7-8	TRBJ2-1	CASSLGLAGGRMFYNEQFF
.	TRBV19	TRBJ1-4	CASKIKGAGEKLFF
.	TRBV7-8	TRBJ2-7	CASSLSTDYEQYF
.	TRBV18	TRBJ1-1	CASSPQWGANTEAFF
.	TRBV25-1	TRBJ2-2	CASGDRGQGGELFF
.	TRBV19	TRBJ1-1	CASSIGDRVNTEAFF
.	TRBV2	TRBJ1-6	CASGAGTGNSPLHF
.	TRBV7-2	TRBJ2-6	CASSLAPGLAGSGANVLTF
.	TRBV30	TRBJ1-5	CAWTGQKNQPQHF
.	TRBV7-6	TRBJ1-1	CASSPDGEAFF
.	TRBV7-3	TRBJ2-2	CASSLTGLAGASGELFF
.	TRBV6-5	TRBJ2-7	CASSSTASYEQYF
.	TRBV19	TRBJ1-2	CASSHTSTPTFGYTF
.	TRBV5-8	TRBJ1-4	CASRGRQIGEKLFF
.	TRBV9	TRBJ2-1	CASSVHRFNEQFF